One and the same sample provided the 13 T cell receptor beta chains below, sequenced in a study of cytomegalovirus exposure and HLA in healthy donors. PCR primers comprised 60 Vbeta and 13 Jbeta primers. Profiling relied on immunoSEQ multiplex PCR, and the TCRdb table lists in-frame clones only, not all of them. The table lists over 70,000 clones, around 81% of them singletons. Sequenced: PBMCs. The source of these receptors is a man in his late teens or twenties in good health and CMV-seronegative.

This sequence joins TRBV9 and TRBJ1-1; maybe TRBD1 (5 bases). CDR1 and CDR2 (germline): SGDLS, YYNGEE. There are 15 residues in the CDR3. V dropped 4 bases and J dropped 3 bases, with 16 bases sitting between them. This CDR3 reads CASSYLLGGDTEAFF. The CDR3, as DNA: TGTGCCAGCAGCTACCTTCTGGGAGGGGACACTGAAGCTTTCTTT.

The chain has TRBV30 and TRBJ2-7, with a weak D call TRBD1 (6 bases). V lost 2 bases and J lost 2, with 10 bases in between. The CDR3 is 13 residues long. The germline V gene encodes CDR1 GTSNPN and CDR2 SVGIG (reference sequence). The CDR3 nucleotides read TGTGCCTGGAGTAGGCAGGGGACCTACGAGCAGTACTTC. This codes for CAWSRQGTYEQYF.

This chain connects TRBV9 to TRBJ2-1; 7 bases match TRBD2. Trimming cost V 3 bases and J 6 bases; bases outside gene matches: 9. Germline V gene sequence: CDR1 SGDLS, CDR2 YYNGEE. This CDR3 is built from 15 residues. Here the CDR3 DNA reads TGTGCCAGCAGCGCATTGACTAGCTTAAGCAATGAGCAGTTCTTC. Its translation is CASSALTSLSNEQFF. Using reference TRBV9 and TRBJ2-1 for the parts outside the CDR3, the full variable domain is DSGVTQTPKHLITATGQRVTLRCSPRSGDLSVYWYQQSLDQGLQFLIQYYNGEERAKGNILERFSAQQFPDLHSELNLSSLELGDSALYFCASSALTSLSNEQFFGPGTRLTVL.

The V gene is TRBV14, the J gene TRBJ1-3; 7 bases align to TRBD1. The V gene end was trimmed by 6 bases and the J gene end by 0 bases; junction bases not matched to a gene: 5. Germline CDR1 reads SGHDN; CDR2 reads FVKESK. The CDR3 has 15 amino acids. In nucleotides, the CDR3 is TGTGCCAGCAGGCGACAGGGTCACTCTGGAAACACCATATATTTT. It encodes CASRRQGHSGNTIYF.

The J gene is TRBJ2-3, the V gene TRBV6-1; 8 positions match TRBD2. Germline V gene sequence: CDR1 MNHNS, CDR2 SASEGT. This CDR3 has 14 residues. The V gene end was trimmed by 3 bases and the J gene end by 4 bases; junction bases not matched to a gene: 3. Here the CDR3 reads CASSDTSGADTQYF. The CDR3 DNA is TGTGCCAGCAGTGACACTAGCGGCGCAGATACGCAGTATTTT.

The genes are TRBV9 and TRBJ1-2; possibly TRBD1 for D (6 bases). The V gene lost 6 bases and the J gene lost 7 bases, with 25 bases spanning the gap. The CDR3 length is 16 residues. In germline, CDR1 is SGDLS, CDR2 YYNGEE. CDR3 in DNA: TGTGCCAGCAACCAGGGGCAGGGTGACGGTCGGGGTGGCTACACCTTC. Its protein is CASNQGQGDGRGGYTF.

The chain recombines TRBV30 with TRBJ2-7; the D is unclear. CDR3 length equals 15 residues. Per germline, CDR1 GTSNPN and CDR2 SVGIG (reference sequence). V lost 1 base, J lost 0 bases, and 13 bases lay in between. For the CDR3, the DNA is TGTGCCTGGAGTGATCAGGTTTTCGTCTCCTACGAGCAGTACTTC. Protein sequence: CAWSDQVFVSYEQYF.

This clone is a singleton in its sample. V usage is TRBV5-1 and J usage is TRBJ2-5; the D gene is possibly TRBD2 (6 bases). Per germline, CDR1 SGHRS and CDR2 YFSETQ. The ends were cut back, 0 bases at V and 2 bases at J, with 14 bases in the middle. This CDR3 has 16 amino acids. CDR3 sequence (DNA): TGCGCCAGCAGCTTGGTAGGGGACTCCATTCAAGAGACCCAGTACTTC. This codes for CASSLVGDSIQETQYF.

This clone was detected a few times. This chain joins TRBV27 and TRBJ2-7, with a tentative D call TRBD2 (7 bases). This CDR3 has 17 amino acids. Germline CDR1 is MNHEY and CDR2 is SMNVEV (reference sequence). V gave up 5 bases and J gave up 1 base, with 21 bases separating them. In nucleotides, the CDR3 is TGTGCCAGCAGTAAATCAACGGGGCGGGGGCTTTCCTACGAGCAGTACTTC. Translated: CASSKSTGRGLSYEQYF.

The CDR3 coding sequence is TGTGCCAGCAGCCCCGGGGAGCTCTATGGCTACACCTTC. Translating it yields CASSPGELYGYTF. V usage is TRBV14 and J usage is TRBJ1-2; D is uncertain. Germline CDR1 reads SGHDN; CDR2 reads FVKESK. Trimming pared 4 bases from V and 4 bases from J, leaving 10 bases between. This CDR3 region has 13 residues.

Notes on this clone: At one of its ends the junction is not consistent with the germline gene, which may arise from a read error. The rearrangement links TRBV7-9 to TRBJ2-3; TRBD1 matches at 7 bases. The CDR3 covers 15 residues. Germline V CDR1 and CDR2: SEHNR, FQNEAQ (reference sequence). CDR3 amino acids: CSSSSGQVSTDTQYF. In DNA, the CDR3 is TGTTCCAGCAGCTCCGGACAGGTTAGCACAGATACGCAGTATTTT.

This chain joins TRBV29-1 and TRBJ2-3; 11 bases fit TRBD1. This CDR3 comprises 16 residues. V dropped 0 bases and J dropped 4; count of bases not matched to a gene: 6. Per the germline V gene, CDR1 is SQVTM and CDR2 is ANQGSEA. CDR3 sequence (DNA): TGCAGCGTTGAAGATCTTTTGGGACAGGGGGCAGATACGCAGTATTTT. Residues: CSVEDLLGQGADTQYF.

The sample holds one count of this clone. The DNA for the CDR3 is TGCGCCAGCAGTCGTCAGAAGACAGTCCGGGAGACCCAGTACTTC. Translated, it gives CASSRQKTVRETQYF. The V call is TRBV5-1, the J call TRBJ2-5; tentative D call: TRBD1 (5 bases). The CDR3 length is 15 residues. The ends were cut back, 5 bases at V and 5 bases at J, with 19 bases in the middle. Looked up from germline, CDR1 is SGHRS and CDR2 is YFSETQ.